The following is a TCR beta chain sequence with its context. These data come from a study of blood T cells in healthy people across ages. A second about 7 to 12 cycle PCR used barcoded and J-beta primers. A 12-random-nucleotide template-switch adaptor tagged each cDNA molecule. TCRdb used MiXCR to reprocess the 5' RACE reads, holding one entry per CDR3 protein. The data show about 930,000 distinct CDR3 sequences, roughly 29% seen once. The CDR3 consists of 12 residues. V was shortened by 8 bases and J by 3 bases, with 11 bases between the two germline ends. The sample was also reused in another study, on T cells of mothers and their children. Turning to that study: Study donors consisted of a few healthy Caucasian mothers and their six children. The yield was over 9.5 million TCR beta CDR3 reads from each mother and 2.5 million to 3 million from each child.

The sequence derives from a woman in her forties in good health. The sequencing sample was made of blood. The chain employs TRBV12-3 or TRBV12-4 and TRBJ2-7; perhaps D is TRBD1 or TRBD2 (7 bases each). CDR3 sequence reads: CASGGDSYEQYF. CDR3 bases: TGTGCCAGCGGGGGGGACAGCTACGAGCAGTACTTC.